This T cell receptor (beta chain) was retrieved from a study of blood T cell repertoires in COVID-19. The overall study: Researchers got acute and convalescent COVID-19 samples from the United States, Italy and Spain.

The CDR3 covers 17 residues. Losses at the gene ends were 1 base for V and 3 bases for J; bases not matched to a gene: 11. The germline CDR1 and CDR2 sequences are LGHDT and YNNKEL (reference sequence). In the original processing: By means of reference gene primer amplification, nucleated cell counts were estimated. Repertoires were generated with immunoSEQ multiplex PCR, while TCRdb's copy carries only in-frame clones and drops some. The V and J calls and clone size were taken over from that table, and D and trimming were inferred from the DNA. The sample consists of 150,000 to 200,000 clones, about 88% of them appearing once.

This clonotype was sampled from a woman in her thirties with active or convalescent COVID-19. The sample taken for sequencing was peripheral blood. This chain connects TRBV3-1 (or the pseudogene TRBV3-2) to TRBJ2-5; TRBD2 aligns across 7 bases. The CDR3 coding sequence is TGTGCCAGCAGCCAAGTGAGGGGAGGGGCTTTAAAAGAGACCCAGTACTTC. This translates into CASSQVRGGALKETQYF.